These 16 T cell receptor beta chains originate from one sample sequenced in a study of cytomegalovirus exposure and HLA in healthy donors. The protocol was immunoSEQ multiplex PCR, while the TCRdb copy is restricted to in-frame clones and leaves out a portion. The table records about 54,000 clones, 89% of them present only once. Sequencing input: PBMCs. The receptors were gathered from a woman between 18 and 30 years old in good health and CMV-seropositive.

This chain links TRBV2 with TRBJ2-7; 9 bases are a match to TRBD1. This CDR3 region has 15 residues. Per the germline V gene, CDR1 is SNHLY and CDR2 is FYNNEI. J lost 4 bases, V lost 5 bases, and 9 bases had no gene match. CDR3 sequence: CASSSGTGLRYEQYF. The CDR3, as DNA: TGTGCCAGCAGTTCCGGGACAGGGTTGAGGTACGAGCAGTACTTC.

The V gene is TRBV7-3, the J gene TRBJ2-1, with D possibly being TRBD2 (6 bases). CDR1 is SGHTA, CDR2 FQGTGA, per germline. V gave up 5 bases and J gave up 9 bases, with 14 bases separating them. This CDR3 contains 13 residues. The CDR3 DNA is TGTGCCAGCAGCGCGGGACCGGCGGGTGAGCAGTTCTTC. Its translation is CASSAGPAGEQFF.

V usage is TRBV30 and J usage is TRBJ2-5; 9 bases align to TRBD2. The trim removed 2 bases at V and 5 bases at J, leaving 12 bases unmatched. The germline gives CDR1 GTSNPN, CDR2 SVGIG (reference sequence). CDR3 size: 16 residues. CDR3 bases: TGTGCCTGGAGTTCCTACCAGCGGGGGGCGACGGAGACCCAGTACTTC. Translation: CAWSSYQRGATETQYF. Variable domain in full (rest from reference TRBV30 and TRBJ2-5): SQTIHQWPATLVQPVGSPLSLECTVEGTSNPNLYWYRQAAGRGLQLLFYSVGIGQISSEVPQNLSASRPQDRQFILSSKKLLLSDSGFYLCAWSSYQRGATETQYFGPGTRLLVL.

The genes are TRBV4-2 and TRBJ2-3; D gene ambiguous. V gave up 4 bases and J gave up 0 bases, with 14 bases separating them. Germline lookup yields CDR1 LGHNA and CDR2 YNFKEQ. The CDR3 extends over 16 amino acids. CDR3 region: CASSPAAAYSTDTQYF. The DNA for the CDR3 is TGTGCCAGCAGCCCGGCGGCGGCGTATAGCACAGATACGCAGTATTTT.

The chain joins TRBV5-1 to TRBJ2-1, with 7 bases identical to TRBD1. The V gene's germline CDR1 is SGHRS and CDR2 YFSETQ. V was clipped by 4 bases and J by 2 bases; unmatched bases: 6. The CDR3 has 15 residues. CDR3 DNA sequence: TGCGCCAGCAGCCCGGGACAGTCAACCTACAATGAGCAGTTCTTC. This gives the protein CASSPGQSTYNEQFF.

The chain joins TRBV7-8 to TRBJ1-1, with TRBD1 matching 9 bases. CDR3 length: 17 residues. J lost 1 base, V lost 5 bases, and 11 bases had no gene match. Looked up from germline, CDR1 is SGHVS and CDR2 is FQNEAQ. The CDR3 DNA follows: TGTGCCAGCAGCCGAACTCCTGGACAGGGGCCGAACACTGAAGCTTTCTTT. It encodes CASSRTPGQGPNTEAFF.

V gene TRBV6-1 combines with J gene TRBJ2-3; D call uncertain. Germline loops: CDR1 MNHNS, CDR2 SASEGT. With 1 base removed from V and 0 bases from J, the gap between germline ends came to 8 bases. The CDR3 has 15 residues. CDR3 sequence reads: CASSEVVASTDTQYF. CDR3 bases: TGTGCCAGCAGTGAAGTAGTCGCTAGCACAGATACGCAGTATTTT.

Only one count was recorded for this clone. V gene TRBV10-3 combines with J gene TRBJ2-2, with D maybe TRBD2 (5 bases). Trimming removed 3 bases from V and 1 base from J, with 12 bases in between. Germline-derived CDR1 and CDR2 are ENHRY and SYGVKD. This CDR3 is 16 amino acids long. CDR3 amino acids: CAISDFAGQNTGELFF. CDR3 DNA: TGTGCCATCAGTGATTTTGCGGGTCAGAACACCGGGGAGCTGTTTTTT.

This clone has only one observation. This chain links TRBV6-5 with TRBJ2-3, with 8 bases identical to TRBD1. This CDR3 is built from 14 residues. V shed 6 bases, J shed 4 bases, and the junction held 6 bases outside the gene matches. The V gene's germline CDR1 is MNHEY and CDR2 SVGAGI. DNA for the CDR3: TGTGCCAGCAGGGACAGGGAGGAGGCAGATACGCAGTATTTT. It is translated as CASRDREEADTQYF.

The chain links TRBV5-6 to TRBJ2-5, with D possibly being TRBD2 (5 bases). Germline V gives CDR1 SGHDT, CDR2 YYEEEE. The length of the CDR3 is 14 residues. Trimming left V 2 bases short and J 1 base short, with 9 bases between. In DNA, the CDR3 is TGTGCCAGCAGCTTCCCCGGGGTCCAAGAGACCCAGTACTTC. Residues: CASSFPGVQETQYF.

V gene TRBV10-3 combines with J gene TRBJ2-5, with a weak D call TRBD1 (6 bases). CDR3 length: 15 residues. Trimming took off 2 bases at V and 1 base at J, with 11 bases between the two ends. The germline V gene encodes CDR1 ENHRY and CDR2 SYGVKD. The CDR3 loop is CAISEGDNFQETQYF. CDR3 nucleotide sequence: TGTGCCATCAGTGAGGGGGACAATTTCCAAGAGACCCAGTACTTC.

This clone was observed once. The V call is TRBV5-8, the J call TRBJ2-2; 8 bases align to TRBD1. Trimming cost V 2 bases and J 5 bases; bases outside gene matches: 5. CDR1 is SGHTS, CDR2 YDEGEE, per germline. CDR3 size: 15 residues. CDR3 sequence (DNA): TGTGCCAGCAGCTTCAGGGGGCGCGGTACCGGGGAGCTGTTTTTT. Residues: CASSFRGRGTGELFF.

The V and J genes are TRBV13 and TRBJ2-5; 7 nucleotides agree with TRBD2. This CDR3 is 16 amino acids long. Germline assignment: CDR1 PRHDT and CDR2 FYEKMQ (reference sequence). Trimming removed 5 bases from V and 5 bases from J; junction bases left unmatched: 14. For the CDR3, the DNA is TGTGCCAGCAGCCTTAGCGGGCGCACGATTCAGGAGACCCAGTACTTC. Protein sequence: CASSLSGRTIQETQYF.

This clone appeared a few times. The chain carries TRBV30 and TRBJ1-1, with D possibly being TRBD1 (5 bases). V was trimmed by 1 base and J by 11 bases, leaving 14 bases between them. This CDR3 is built from 12 residues. The V gene's germline CDR1 is GTSNPN and CDR2 SVGIG (reference sequence). The CDR3 reads CAWSASGTLAFF. The CDR3 nucleotides are TGTGCCTGGAGTGCCTCCGGGACTTTGGCTTTCTTT.

The chain uses TRBV6-1 and TRBJ1-5; no clear D. From germline, CDR1 is MNHNS and CDR2 SASEGT. Trimming took 1 base from V and 11 from J, leaving 15 bases between them. The CDR3 is 14 amino acids. The CDR3 DNA reads TGTGCCAGCAGTGAAGAGTCCCCCCGAGGGTCCCAGCATTTT. Residues: CASSEESPRGSQHF.

CDR3 in DNA: TGCGCCAGCAGTCAGGGGGGGAATCGGGGTAGGATAAACTATGGCTACACCTTC. Its protein is CASSQGGNRGRINYGYTF. The V gene is TRBV23-1, the J gene TRBJ1-2, with D possibly being TRBD1 (5 bases). TRBV23-1 has ORF status, its function being uncertain. The CDR3 loop spans 18 amino acids. Between the trimmed V and J ends, which lost 3 bases and 2 bases, there was a span of 22 bases.